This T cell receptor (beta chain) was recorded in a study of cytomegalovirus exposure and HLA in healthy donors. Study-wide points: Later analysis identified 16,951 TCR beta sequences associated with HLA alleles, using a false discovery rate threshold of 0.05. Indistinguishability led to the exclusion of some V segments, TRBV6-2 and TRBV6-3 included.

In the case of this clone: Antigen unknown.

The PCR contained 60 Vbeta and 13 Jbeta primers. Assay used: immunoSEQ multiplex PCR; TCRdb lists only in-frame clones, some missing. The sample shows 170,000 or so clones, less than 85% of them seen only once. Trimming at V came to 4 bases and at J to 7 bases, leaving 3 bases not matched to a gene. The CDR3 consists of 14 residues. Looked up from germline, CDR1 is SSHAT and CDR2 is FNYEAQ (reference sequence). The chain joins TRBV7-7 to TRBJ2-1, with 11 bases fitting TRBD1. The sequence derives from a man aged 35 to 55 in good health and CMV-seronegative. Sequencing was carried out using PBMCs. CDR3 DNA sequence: TGTGCCAGCAGCTCGGACAGGGGGCAGAATGAGCAGTTCTTC. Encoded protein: CASSSDRGQNEQFF.